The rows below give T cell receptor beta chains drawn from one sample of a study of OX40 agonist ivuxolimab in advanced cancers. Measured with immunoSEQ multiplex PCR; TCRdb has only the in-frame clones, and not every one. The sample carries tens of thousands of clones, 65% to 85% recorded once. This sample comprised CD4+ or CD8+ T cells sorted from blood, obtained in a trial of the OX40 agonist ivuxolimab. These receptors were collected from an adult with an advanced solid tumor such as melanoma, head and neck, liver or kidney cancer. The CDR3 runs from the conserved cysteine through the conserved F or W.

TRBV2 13 CASSGDSQETQYF
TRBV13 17 CASSLNLGPSRGDTQYF
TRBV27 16 CASSSVSGRSYNEQFF
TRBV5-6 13 CASSLGPNTEAFF
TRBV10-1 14 CASDSGRGSDTQYF
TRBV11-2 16 CASSFFRQGAGNTIYF
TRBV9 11 CASSLGETQYF
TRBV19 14 CASSISGDSYGYTF
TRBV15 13 CATERDSGEVVFF
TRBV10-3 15 CAISGFGANTGELFF
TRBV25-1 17 CASSDIPGRKGQETQYF
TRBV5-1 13 CASSERQGLEQFF
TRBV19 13 CASKSGKYNEQFF
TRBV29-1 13 CSVVLNSGNTIYF
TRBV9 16 CASSQGLAGGIDTQYF
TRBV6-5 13 CASSYSSAYGYTF